The 2 T cell receptor beta chains in this list originate from one sample, sequenced in a study of blood T cell repertoires in COVID-19. The table came from immunoSEQ multiplex PCR; TCRdb's copy has only in-frame clones and leaves some out. In the table there are 200,000 to 300,000 clones, 83% of which are singletons. Input material: PBMCs or T cells enriched from blood (not recorded which). All receptors come from a woman in her thirties or forties who had been exposed to COVID-19.

The rearrangement joins TRBV7-2 to TRBJ1-3, with D possibly TRBD1 on 5 matching bases. The CDR3 contains 13 residues. The V and J ends lost 5 bases and 4 bases respectively, with 9 bases between them. Per germline, CDR1 SGHTA and CDR2 FQGNSA. Here the CDR3 reads CASSPQGGNTIYF. The DNA for the CDR3 is TGTGCCAGCAGCCCCCAGGGAGGAAACACCATATATTTT.

The rearrangement joins TRBV18 to TRBJ2-4; D gene uncertain. The germline CDR1 and CDR2 sequences are KGHSH and LQKENI. Trimming left V 2 bases short and J 0 bases short, with 11 bases between. The CDR3 runs 16 residues. The CDR3: CASSPANSQAKNIQYF. The CDR3 DNA reads as TGTGCCAGCTCACCAGCCAACTCCCAAGCCAAAAACATTCAGTACTTC.